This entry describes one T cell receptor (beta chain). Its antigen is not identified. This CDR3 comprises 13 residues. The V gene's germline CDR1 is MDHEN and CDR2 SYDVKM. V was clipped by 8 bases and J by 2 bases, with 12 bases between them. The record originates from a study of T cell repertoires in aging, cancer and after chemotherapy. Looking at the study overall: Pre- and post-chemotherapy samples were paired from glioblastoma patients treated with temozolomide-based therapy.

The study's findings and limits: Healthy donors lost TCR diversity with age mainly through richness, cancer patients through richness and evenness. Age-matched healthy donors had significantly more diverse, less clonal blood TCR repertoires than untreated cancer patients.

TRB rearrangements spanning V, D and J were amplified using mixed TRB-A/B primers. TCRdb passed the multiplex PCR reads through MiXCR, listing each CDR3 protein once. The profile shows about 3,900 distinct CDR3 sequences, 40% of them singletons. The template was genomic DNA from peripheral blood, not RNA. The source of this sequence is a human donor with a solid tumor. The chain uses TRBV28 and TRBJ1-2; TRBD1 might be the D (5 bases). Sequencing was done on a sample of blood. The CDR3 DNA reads TGTGCCAGCCAACCGGGACCGAACTATGGCTACACCTTC. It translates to CASQPGPNYGYTF.